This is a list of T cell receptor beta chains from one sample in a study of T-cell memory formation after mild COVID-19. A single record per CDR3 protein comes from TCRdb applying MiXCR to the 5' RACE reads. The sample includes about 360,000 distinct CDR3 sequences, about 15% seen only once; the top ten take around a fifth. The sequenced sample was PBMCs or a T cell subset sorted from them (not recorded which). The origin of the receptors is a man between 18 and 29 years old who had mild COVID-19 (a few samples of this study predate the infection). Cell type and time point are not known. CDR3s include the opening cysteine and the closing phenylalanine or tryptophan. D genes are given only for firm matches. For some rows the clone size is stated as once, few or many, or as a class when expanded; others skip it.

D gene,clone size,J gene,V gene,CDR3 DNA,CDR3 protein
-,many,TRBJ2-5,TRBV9,TGTGCCAGCAGCGTAGGGGCAGGGGCGGGTGAGACCCAGTACTTC,CASSVGAGAGETQYF
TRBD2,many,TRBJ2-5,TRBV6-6,TGTGCCAGCAGCCAAGGGACTAGCGGGCGGCAAGAGACCCAGTACTTC,CASSQGTSGRQETQYF
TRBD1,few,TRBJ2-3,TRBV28,TGTGCCAGCACCCTACAGGGGTCTGCAGATACGCAGTATTTT,CASTLQGSADTQYF
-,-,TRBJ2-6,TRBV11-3,TGTGCCAGCAGCTCAGACGGGGCCAACGTCCTGACTTTC,CASSSDGANVLTF
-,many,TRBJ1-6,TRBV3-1,TGTGCCAGCAGCCAAGACAGGGCTTTCCGTAATTCACCCCTCCACTTT,CASSQDRAFRNSPLHF
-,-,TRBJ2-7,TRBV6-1,TGTGCCAGCAGTGAAGCTCCCCCGCCTCTCGGTTACGAGCAGTACTTC,CASSEAPPPLGYEQYF
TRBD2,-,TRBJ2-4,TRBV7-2,TGTGCCAGCAGCTCGAGAATAGCGGGGGGTCTGGCCAAAAACATTCAGTACTTC,CASSSRIAGGLAKNIQYF
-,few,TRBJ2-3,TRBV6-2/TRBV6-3,TGTGCCAGCAGCACCTTCTCCACGGGGGCAGATACGCAGTATTTT,CASSTFSTGADTQYF
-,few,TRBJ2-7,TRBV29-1,TGCAGCGTTGAAGGAGGGGTTGTCGAGCAGTACTTC,CSVEGGVVEQYF
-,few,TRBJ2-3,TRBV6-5,TGTGCCAGCGGGGTCCGGGGAAGCACAGATACGCAGTATTTT,CASGVRGSTDTQYF
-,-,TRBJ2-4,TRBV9,TGTGCCAGCAGCACCCCGGGGCAGGGGCAGCGGGACATTCAGTACTTC,CASSTPGQGQRDIQYF
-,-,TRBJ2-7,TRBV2,TGTGCCAGCAGTGGGGACTCTAGCTCCTACGAGCAGTACTTC,CASSGDSSSYEQYF
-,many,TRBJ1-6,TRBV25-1,TGTGCCAGCAGTGATTTGACCGGGGGACGGATTAATTCACCCCTCCACTTT,CASSDLTGGRINSPLHF
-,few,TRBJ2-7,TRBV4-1,TGCGCCAGCAGCCAAGAAGGGACTCCGGCCTACGAGCAGTACTTC,CASSQEGTPAYEQYF
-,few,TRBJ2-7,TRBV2,TGTGCCAGCAAGGAGGGGAGGTACGAGCAGTACTTC,CASKEGRYEQYF
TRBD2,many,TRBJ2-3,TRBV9,TGTGCCAGCAGCGTAGACGGGGGGGTGCTAGATACGCAGTATTTT,CASSVDGGVLDTQYF
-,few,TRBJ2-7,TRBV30,TGTGCCTGGAGTACAGGGCCCTACGAGCAGTACTTC,CAWSTGPYEQYF